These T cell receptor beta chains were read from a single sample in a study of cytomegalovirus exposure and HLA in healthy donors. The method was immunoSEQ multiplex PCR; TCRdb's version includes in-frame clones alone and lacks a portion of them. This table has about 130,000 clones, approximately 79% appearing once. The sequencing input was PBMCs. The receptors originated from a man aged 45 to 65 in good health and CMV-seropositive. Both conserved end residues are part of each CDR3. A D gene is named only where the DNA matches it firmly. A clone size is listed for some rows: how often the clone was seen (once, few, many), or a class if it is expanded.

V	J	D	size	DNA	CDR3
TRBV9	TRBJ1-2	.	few	TGTGCCAGCAGCGCCAGGAACTATGGCTACACCTTC	CASSARNYGYTF
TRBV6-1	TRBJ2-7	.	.	TGTGCCGTCCGGAAGGGAGCCTACGAGCAGTACTTC	CAVRKGAYEQYF
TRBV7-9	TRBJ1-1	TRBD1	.	TGTGCCAGCAGCTCGGGACAGGAAGGGAACACTGAAGCTTTCTTT	CASSSGQEGNTEAFF
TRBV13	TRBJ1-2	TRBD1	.	TGTGCCAGCAGCTTAAGCGGCAGGGGGTGGTATGGCTACACCTTC	CASSLSGRGWYGYTF
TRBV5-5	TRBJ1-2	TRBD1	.	TGTGCCAGCAGCTTGGAGACCGGGACAGGGGCCGGCTACACCTTC	CASSLETGTGAGYTF
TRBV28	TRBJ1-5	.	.	TGTGCCAGCAGTTTTTCGGGGGGTTATCAGCCCCAGCATTTT	CASSFSGGYQPQHF
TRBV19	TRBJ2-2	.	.	TGTGCCAGTAGTATAGGGGGTCCGGGGACGAACACCGGGGAGCTGTTTTTT	CASSIGGPGTNTGELFF
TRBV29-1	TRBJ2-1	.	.	TGCAGCGTTGAAAGGGGGAGAGGGTCCAGTGAGCAGTTCTTC	CSVERGRGSSEQFF
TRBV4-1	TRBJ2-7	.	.	TGCGCCAGCAGCCAAGTTTCCACAGGGCCTGACGAGCAGTACTTC	CASSQVSTGPDEQYF
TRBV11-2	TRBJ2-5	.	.	TGTGCCAGCAGCTTAAACTTCCAAGAGACCCAGTACTTC	CASSLNFQETQYF
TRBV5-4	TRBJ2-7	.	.	TGTGCCAGCAGCTTTTGGGGGGAGGGGGACTACGAGCAGTACTTC	CASSFWGEGDYEQYF
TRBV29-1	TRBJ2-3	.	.	TGCAGCGTTGAAGAAAACGGAGATACGCAGTATTTT	CSVEENGDTQYF
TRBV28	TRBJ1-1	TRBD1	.	TGTGCCAGCAGTTTATCTAGACAGGGTGGGACTGAAGCTTTCTTT	CASSLSRQGGTEAFF
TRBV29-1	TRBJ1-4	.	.	TGCAGCGTTGTACAGGGTAATGAAAAACTGTTTTTT	CSVVQGNEKLFF
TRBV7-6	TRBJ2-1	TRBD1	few	TGTGCCAGCAGCTTAGTACGGGGACAGGGGAGTTTCTATGAGCAGTTCTTC	CASSLVRGQGSFYEQFF
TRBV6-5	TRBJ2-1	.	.	TGTGCCAGCAGTCCTCAGCGGAACTCCTACAATGAGCAGTTCTTC	CASSPQRNSYNEQFF
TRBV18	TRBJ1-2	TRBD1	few	TGTGCCAGCTCACCGGGACAGGGGGCTGGCTACACCTTC	CASSPGQGAGYTF
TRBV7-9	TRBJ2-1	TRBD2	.	TGTGCCAGCAGCTTAGAGGGGACTAGCTTTCAGTTCTTC	CASSLEGTSFQFF
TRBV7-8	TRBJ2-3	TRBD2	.	TGTGCCAGCAGCATCTTAGCGGGAGAGGAAGATACGCAGTATTTT	CASSILAGEEDTQYF
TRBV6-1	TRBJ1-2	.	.	TGTGCCAGCAGTGACCAACAGTACGGCTACACCTTC	CASSDQQYGYTF
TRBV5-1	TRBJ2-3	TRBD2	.	TGCGCCAGCAGCTTGGGGGGGACTAGCGAGGGCACAGATACGCAGTATTTT	CASSLGGTSEGTDTQYF
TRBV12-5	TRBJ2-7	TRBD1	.	TGTGCTAGTGGTTTGGACGACAGGGGAATTGGCGAGCAGTACTTC	CASGLDDRGIGEQYF
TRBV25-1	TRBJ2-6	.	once	TGTGCCAGCAGCCTCGGAGGGGTAGGGGCCAACGTCCTGACTTTC	CASSLGGVGANVLTF
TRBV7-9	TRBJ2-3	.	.	TGTGCCAGCAGCCGTAGGGGGTCCACAGATACGCAGTATTTT	CASSRRGSTDTQYF